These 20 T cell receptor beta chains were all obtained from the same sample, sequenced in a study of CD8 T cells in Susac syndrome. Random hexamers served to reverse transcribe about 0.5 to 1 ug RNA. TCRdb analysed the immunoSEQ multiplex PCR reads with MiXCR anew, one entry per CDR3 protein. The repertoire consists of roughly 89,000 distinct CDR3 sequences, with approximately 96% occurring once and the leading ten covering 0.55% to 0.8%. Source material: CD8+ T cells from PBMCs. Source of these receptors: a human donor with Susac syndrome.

The CDR3 DNA reads as TGTGCCAGCAGCTTAGGAGGGGGCCAGAGAAACATTCAGTACTTC. Translating gives CASSLGGGQRNIQYF. This rearrangement joins TRBV11-3 to TRBJ2-4; 7 bases fit TRBD1. There are 15 residues in the CDR3. CDR1 is SGHNT, CDR2 YENEEA, per germline. The trim removed 1 base at V and 6 bases at J, leaving 6 bases unmatched.

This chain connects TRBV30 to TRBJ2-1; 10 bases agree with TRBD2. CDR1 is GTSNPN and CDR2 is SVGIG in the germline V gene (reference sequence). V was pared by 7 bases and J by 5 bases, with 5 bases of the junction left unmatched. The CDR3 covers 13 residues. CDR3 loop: CAFSGGPNNEQFF. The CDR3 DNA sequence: TGTGCCTTTAGCGGGGGGCCTAACAATGAGCAGTTCTTC.

The CDR3 sequence is CASTKGGSYEQYF. CDR3 DNA: TGTGCCAGCACTAAGGGGGGATCCTACGAGCAGTACTTC. The gene calls are TRBV3-1 and TRBJ2-7; D possibly uses TRBD1 or TRBD2 (6 bases each). The germline CDR1 and CDR2 sequences are LGHDT and YNNKEL (reference sequence). Between the trimmed V and J ends, which lost 7 bases and 1 base, there was a span of 11 bases. The CDR3 covers 13 residues.

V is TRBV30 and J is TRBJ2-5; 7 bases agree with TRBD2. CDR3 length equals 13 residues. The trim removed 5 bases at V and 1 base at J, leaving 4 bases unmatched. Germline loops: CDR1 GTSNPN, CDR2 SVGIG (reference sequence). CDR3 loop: CAWASGVQETQYF. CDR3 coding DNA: TGTGCCTGGGCGAGCGGGGTCCAAGAGACCCAGTACTTC. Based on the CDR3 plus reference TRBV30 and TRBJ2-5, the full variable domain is SQTIHQWPATLVQPVGSPLSLECTVEGTSNPNLYWYRQAAGRGLQLLFYSVGIGQISSEVPQNLSASRPQDRQFILSSKKLLLSDSGFYLCAWASGVQETQYFGPGTRLLVL.

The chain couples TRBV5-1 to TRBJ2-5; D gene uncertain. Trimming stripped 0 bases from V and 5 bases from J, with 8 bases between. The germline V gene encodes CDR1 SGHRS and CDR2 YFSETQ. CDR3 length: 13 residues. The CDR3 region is CASSLEIRETQYF. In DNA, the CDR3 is TGCGCCAGCAGCTTGGAAATCAGGGAGACCCAGTACTTC.

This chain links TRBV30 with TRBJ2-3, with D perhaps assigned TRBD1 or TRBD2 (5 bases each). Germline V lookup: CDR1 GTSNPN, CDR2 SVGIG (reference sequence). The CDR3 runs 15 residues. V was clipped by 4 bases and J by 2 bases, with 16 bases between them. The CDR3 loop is CAWTGDRHPTDTQYF. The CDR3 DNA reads TGTGCCTGGACCGGGGACCGTCACCCCACAGATACGCAGTATTTT.

CDR3 region: CSARGPGQGIQPQHF. The CDR3 DNA reads TGCAGTGCCCGTGGGCCCGGACAGGGTATTCAGCCCCAGCATTTT. The chain has TRBV20-1 and TRBJ1-5; 8 bases line up with TRBD1. J lost 6 bases, V lost 6 bases, and 13 bases had no gene match. The length of the CDR3 is 15 residues. CDR1 is DFQATT, CDR2 SNEGSKA, per germline (reference sequence).

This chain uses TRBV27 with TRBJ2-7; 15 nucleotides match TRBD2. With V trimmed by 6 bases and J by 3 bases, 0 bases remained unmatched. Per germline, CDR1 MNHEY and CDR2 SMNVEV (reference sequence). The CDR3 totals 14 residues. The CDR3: CASRGLAGGYEQYF. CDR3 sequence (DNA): TGTGCCAGCAGGGGACTAGCGGGGGGCTACGAGCAGTACTTC.

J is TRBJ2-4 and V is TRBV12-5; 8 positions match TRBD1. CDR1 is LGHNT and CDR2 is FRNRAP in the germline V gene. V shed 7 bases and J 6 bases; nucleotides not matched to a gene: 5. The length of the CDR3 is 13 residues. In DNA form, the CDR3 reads TGTGCTAGTGTGCCACAGGGGGGAAACATTCAGTACTTC. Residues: CASVPQGGNIQYF.

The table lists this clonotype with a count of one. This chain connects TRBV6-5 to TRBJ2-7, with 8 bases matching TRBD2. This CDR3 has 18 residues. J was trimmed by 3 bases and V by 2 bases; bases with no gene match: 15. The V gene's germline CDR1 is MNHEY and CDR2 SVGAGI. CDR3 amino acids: CASSYTHLERGRNYEQYF. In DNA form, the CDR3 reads TGTGCCAGCAGTTACACGCACCTCGAGCGGGGGAGAAACTACGAGCAGTACTTC.

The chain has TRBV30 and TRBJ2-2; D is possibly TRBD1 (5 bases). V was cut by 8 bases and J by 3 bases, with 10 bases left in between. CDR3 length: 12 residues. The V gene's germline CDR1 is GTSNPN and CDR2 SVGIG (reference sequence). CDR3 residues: CAADRYTGELFF. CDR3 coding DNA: TGTGCCGCAGACAGATACACCGGGGAGCTGTTTTTT.

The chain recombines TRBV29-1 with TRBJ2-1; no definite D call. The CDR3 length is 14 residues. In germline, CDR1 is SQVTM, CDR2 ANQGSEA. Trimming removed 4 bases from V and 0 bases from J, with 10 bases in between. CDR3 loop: CSVVGRSSYNEQFF. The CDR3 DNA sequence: TGCAGCGTTGTGGGCCGGAGCTCCTACAATGAGCAGTTCTTC.

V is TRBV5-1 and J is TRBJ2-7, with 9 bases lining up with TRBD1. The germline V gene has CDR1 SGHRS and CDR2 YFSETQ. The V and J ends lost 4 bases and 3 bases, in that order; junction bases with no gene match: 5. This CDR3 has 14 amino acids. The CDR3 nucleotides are TGCGCCAGCAGCGTCGGGACAGGGTTCTACGAGCAGTACTTC. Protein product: CASSVGTGFYEQYF.

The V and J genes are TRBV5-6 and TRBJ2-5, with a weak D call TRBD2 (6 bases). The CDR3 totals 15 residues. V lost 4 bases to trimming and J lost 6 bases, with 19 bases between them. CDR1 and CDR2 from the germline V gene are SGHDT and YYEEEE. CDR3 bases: TGTGCCAGCAGCGACGGGGATAGGAGGGTAAAGACCCAGTACTTC. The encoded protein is CASSDGDRRVKTQYF.

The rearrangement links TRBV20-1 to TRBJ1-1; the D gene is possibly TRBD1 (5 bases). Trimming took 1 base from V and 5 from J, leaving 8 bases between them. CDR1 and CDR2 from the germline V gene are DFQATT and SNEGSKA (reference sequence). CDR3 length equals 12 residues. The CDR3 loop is CSARVWGTEAFF. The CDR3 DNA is TGCAGTGCTAGAGTGTGGGGGACTGAAGCTTTCTTT.

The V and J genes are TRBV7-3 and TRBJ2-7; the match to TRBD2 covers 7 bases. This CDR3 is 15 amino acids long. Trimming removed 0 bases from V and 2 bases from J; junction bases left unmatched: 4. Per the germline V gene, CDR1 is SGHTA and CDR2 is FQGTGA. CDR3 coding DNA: TGTGCCAGCAGCTTAACTTCGGGGGGAACCTACGAGCAGTACTTC. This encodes CASSLTSGGTYEQYF.

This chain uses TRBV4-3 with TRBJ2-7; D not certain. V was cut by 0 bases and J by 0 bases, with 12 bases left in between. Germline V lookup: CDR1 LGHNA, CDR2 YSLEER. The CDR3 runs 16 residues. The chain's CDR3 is CASSQDPAASSYEQYF. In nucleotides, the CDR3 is TGCGCCAGCAGCCAAGACCCGGCGGCGAGCTCCTACGAGCAGTACTTC.

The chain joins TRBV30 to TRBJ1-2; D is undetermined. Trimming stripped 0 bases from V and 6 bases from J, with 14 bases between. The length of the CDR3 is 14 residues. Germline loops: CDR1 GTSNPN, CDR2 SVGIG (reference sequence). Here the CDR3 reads CAWSVGPDPHGYTF. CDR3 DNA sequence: TGTGCCTGGAGTGTAGGCCCTGATCCTCATGGCTACACCTTC.

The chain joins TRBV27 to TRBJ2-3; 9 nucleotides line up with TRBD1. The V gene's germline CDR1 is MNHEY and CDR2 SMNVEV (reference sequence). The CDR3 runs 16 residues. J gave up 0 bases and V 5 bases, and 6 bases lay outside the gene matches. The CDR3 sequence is CASSPPGTGSTDTQYF. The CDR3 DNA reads TGTGCCAGCAGTCCCCCCGGGACAGGGAGCACAGATACGCAGTATTTT.

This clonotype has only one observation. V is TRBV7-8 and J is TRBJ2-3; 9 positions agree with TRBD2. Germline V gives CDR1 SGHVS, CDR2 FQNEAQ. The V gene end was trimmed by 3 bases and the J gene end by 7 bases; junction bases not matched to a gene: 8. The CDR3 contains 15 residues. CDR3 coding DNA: TGTGCCAGCAGCTTTAACCTAGCGGGAAAGAATACGCAGTATTTT. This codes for CASSFNLAGKNTQYF.